This TCR beta chain emerged from a study of blood T cell repertoires in COVID-19. Germline V gene data show CDR1 as MDHEN and CDR2 as SYDVKM. The V and J ends lost 2 bases and 2 bases respectively, with 9 bases between them. The CDR3 spans 14 residues. How the authors handled the data: It was from reference gene primer amplification that nucleated cell counts were estimated. Measured with immunoSEQ multiplex PCR; TCRdb has only the in-frame clones, and not every one. For V, J and clone size, that table is used; D and trimming come from the DNA. The sample includes under 500,000 clones, 70% to 90% of them seen just once.

This TCR came from a woman in her late teens or twenties with acute COVID-19. The sequencing input was PBMCs or T cells enriched from blood (not recorded which). The chain uses TRBV28 and TRBJ1-1; no clear D gene. The CDR3 coding sequence is TGTGCCAGCAGTTTACGCCGGACTAACACTGAAGCTTTCTTT. Protein: CASSLRRTNTEAFF.